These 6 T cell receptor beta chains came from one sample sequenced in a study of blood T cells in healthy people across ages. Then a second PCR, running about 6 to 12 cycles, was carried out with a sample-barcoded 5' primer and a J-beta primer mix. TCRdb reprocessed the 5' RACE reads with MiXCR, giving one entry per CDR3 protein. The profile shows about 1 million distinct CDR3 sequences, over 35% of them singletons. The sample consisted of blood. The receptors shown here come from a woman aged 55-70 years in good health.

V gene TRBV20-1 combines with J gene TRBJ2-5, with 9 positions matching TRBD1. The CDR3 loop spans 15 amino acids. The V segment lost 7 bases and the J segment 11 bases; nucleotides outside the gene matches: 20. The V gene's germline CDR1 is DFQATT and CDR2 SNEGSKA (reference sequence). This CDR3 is CSVGQGMSRHNEQYF. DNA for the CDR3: TGCAGTGTGGGACAGGGTATGAGTCGGCACAATGAGCAGTACTTC.

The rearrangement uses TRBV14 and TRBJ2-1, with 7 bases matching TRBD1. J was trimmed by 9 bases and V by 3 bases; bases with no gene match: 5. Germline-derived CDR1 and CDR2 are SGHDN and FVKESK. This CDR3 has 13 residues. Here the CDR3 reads CASSHLGDSEQFF. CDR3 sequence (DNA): TGTGCCAGCAGCCACCTTGGGGACAGTGAGCAGTTCTTC.

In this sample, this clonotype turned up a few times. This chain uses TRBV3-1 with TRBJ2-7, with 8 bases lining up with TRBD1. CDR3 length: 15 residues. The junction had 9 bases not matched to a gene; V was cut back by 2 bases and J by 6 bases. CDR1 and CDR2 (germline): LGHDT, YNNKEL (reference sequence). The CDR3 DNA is TGTGCCAGCAGCCAACCGGACAGGGCAGGGGGCGAGCAGTACTTC. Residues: CASSQPDRAGGEQYF.

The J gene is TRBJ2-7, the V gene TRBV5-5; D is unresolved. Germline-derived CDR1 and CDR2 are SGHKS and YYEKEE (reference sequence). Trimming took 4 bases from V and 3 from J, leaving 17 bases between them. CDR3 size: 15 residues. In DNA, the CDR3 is TGTGCCAGCAGCCTTGGACCTAGTCGGAACTACGAGCAGTACTTC. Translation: CASSLGPSRNYEQYF.

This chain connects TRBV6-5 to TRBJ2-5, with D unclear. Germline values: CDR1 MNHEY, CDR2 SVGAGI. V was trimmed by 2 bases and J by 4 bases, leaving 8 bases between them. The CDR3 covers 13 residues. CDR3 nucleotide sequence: TGTGCCAGCAGTTACGGGGATGGAGAGACCCAGTACTTC. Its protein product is CASSYGDGETQYF.

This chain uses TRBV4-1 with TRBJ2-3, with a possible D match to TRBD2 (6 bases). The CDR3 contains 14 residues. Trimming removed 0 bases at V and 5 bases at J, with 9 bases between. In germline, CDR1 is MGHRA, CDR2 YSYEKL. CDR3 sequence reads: CASSQDGGKDTQYF. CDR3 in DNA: TGCGCCAGCAGCCAAGACGGGGGAAAAGATACGCAGTATTTT.